This T cell receptor beta chain was sequenced for a study of regulatory T cells in long-lasting Graves disease. Library construction for TCR beta used iRepertoire HTBI primers and Arm-PCR of CDR3 regions. From the multiplex PCR reads, TCRdb called clonotypes with MiXCR, one entry per CDR3 protein. Seen here are a few hundred thousand distinct CDR3 sequences, roughly a fifth observed once, and the top ten hold 12%. Trimming left V 3 bases short and J 4 bases short, with 0 bases between. Germline V CDR1 and CDR2: SGHTA, FQGNSA. The CDR3 consists of 11 residues. Sample time point: newly diagnosed GD, antithyroid drugs for less than 3 months. From PBMCs, RNA was extracted and then used to make the TCR library. This clonotype was recorded at least ten times. The same specimen was also included in a second study, on T cells in Graves' hyperthyroidism and ophthalmopathy.

The sequence was obtained from a woman aged 25 to 39 with Graves disease. The source was peripheral blood mononuclear cells (PBMCs), collected at new diagnosis, from a patient treated with antithyroid drugs. This chain links TRBV7-2 with TRBJ1-4; D gene uncertain. The CDR3 coding sequence is TGTGCCAGCAGCTTTAATGAAAAACTGTTTTTT. Encoded protein: CASSFNEKLFF. Drawing the rest from reference TRBV7-2 and TRBJ1-4, the complete variable domain is GAGVSQSPSNKVTEKGKDVELRCDPISGHTALYWYRQSLGQGLEFLIYFQGNSAPDKSGLPSDRFSAERTGGSVSTLTIQRTQQEDSAVYLCASSFNEKLFFGSGTQLSVL.